This TCR beta chain was sequenced during a study of CD8 T cells in ankylosing spondylitis. Using its own MiXCR run on the 5' RACE reads, TCRdb lists one record per CDR3 protein. The data show roughly 280,000 distinct CDR3 sequences, roughly 20% seen once. General study points: Disease-linked clones reportedly concentrated significantly in matched ankylosing spondylitis synovial fluid. Some motif variants were previously reported in reactive arthritis synovial fluid and blood. A TCR beta motif made of fewer than ten highly homologous variants seemed typical of ankylosing spondylitis blood. Disease-linked clones bore a CD8+ phenotype and were relatively rare in peripheral blood.

Germline CDR1 is MNHNS and CDR2 is SASEGT. This CDR3 spans 15 amino acids. V lost 3 bases and J 0 bases, leaving 11 bases between the germline ends. At least ten counts were recorded for this clonotype. Its antigen is not known. The chain combines TRBV6-1 with TRBJ1-1; no clear D gene. The sample consisted of blood, either unsorted or a sorted T cell fraction (not recorded which). The origin of this receptor is a male donor with ankylosing spondylitis or in good health (not recorded which). CDR3 sequence reads: CASSDGPFMNTEAFF. The CDR3 DNA is TGTGCCAGCAGTGACGGACCGTTTATGAACACTGAAGCTTTCTTT.